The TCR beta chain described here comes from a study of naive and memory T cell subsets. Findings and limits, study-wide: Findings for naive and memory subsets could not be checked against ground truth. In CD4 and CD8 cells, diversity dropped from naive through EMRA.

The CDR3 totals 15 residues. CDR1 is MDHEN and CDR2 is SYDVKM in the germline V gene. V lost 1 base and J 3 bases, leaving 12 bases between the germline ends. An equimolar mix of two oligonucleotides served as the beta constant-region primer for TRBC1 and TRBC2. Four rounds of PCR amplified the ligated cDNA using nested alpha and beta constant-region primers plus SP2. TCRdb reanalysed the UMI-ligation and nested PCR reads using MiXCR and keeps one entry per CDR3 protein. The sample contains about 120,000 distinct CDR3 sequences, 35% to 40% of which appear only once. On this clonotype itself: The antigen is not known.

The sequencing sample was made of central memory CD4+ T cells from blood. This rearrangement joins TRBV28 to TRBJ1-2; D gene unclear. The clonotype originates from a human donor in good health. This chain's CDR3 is CASSLFGRSDYGYTF. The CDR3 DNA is TGTGCCAGCAGTTTATTCGGCAGATCGGACTATGGCTACACCTTC.